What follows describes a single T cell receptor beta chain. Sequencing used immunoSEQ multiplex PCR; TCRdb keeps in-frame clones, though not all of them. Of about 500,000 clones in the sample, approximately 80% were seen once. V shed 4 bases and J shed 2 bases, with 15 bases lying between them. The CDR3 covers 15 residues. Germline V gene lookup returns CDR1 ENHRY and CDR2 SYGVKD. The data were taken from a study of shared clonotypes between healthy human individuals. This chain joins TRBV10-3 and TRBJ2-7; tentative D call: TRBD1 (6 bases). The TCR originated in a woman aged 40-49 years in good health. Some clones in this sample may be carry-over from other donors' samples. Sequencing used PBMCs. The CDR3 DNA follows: TGTGCCATCAGTGCGGCAGGGGCGATAACCTACGAGCAGTACTTC. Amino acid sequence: CAISAAGAITYEQYF.